This T cell receptor (beta chain) derives from a study of cytomegalovirus exposure and HLA in healthy donors (dated by TCRdb to 2017 to 2019). Regarding the complete study: An earlier analysis of roughly 500 of the donors reported over 250 Gb of sequence data and 95 million to 140 million unique TCR beta sequences obtained from 180 million or so T cells. An early release covering roughly 640 HLA-typed donors comprised about 310 gigabases of sequencing data and around 80 million unique TCR sequences. The genetic ancestry cluster associated with self-reported Caucasian donors included around 76% of the roughly 360 genotyped donors. The study aimed to test whether signatures of past pathogen exposure could be identified by cataloging public T cell receptors. The study used immunosequencing to profile the T cell repertoires of 600 to 850 subjects and linked those repertoires to cytomegalovirus serostatus. In addition to the first cohort of 500 to 850 subjects, a separate validation cohort of 130 or so different subjects was used. High-throughput TCR immunosequencing, statistical association of individual TCRs with disease status, and machine learning were combined to predict cytomegalovirus infection status. To study patterns of TCR occurrence, a later analysis re-analyzed previously published TCR beta repertoires from around 670 donors and added high-resolution HLA genotyping. Rather than using new phenotypic data, the later analysis identified candidate immune exposures from TCR beta sequences and from how often those sequences occurred across donors. In an earlier analysis of over 550 of the donors, high-throughput TCR beta sequencing was used to judge whether each TCR beta V gene segment behaved as functional or pseudogenic. Alongside the repertoire data, information on donor age, sex, ethnicity and CMV serostatus was compiled. A later genetic analysis used genome-wide SNP genotypes for about 60% of the 666 donors, treating that subset as a discovery cohort. All discovery cohort repertoires had been generated using a single sequencing platform. Both class I and class II loci were covered by HLA typing, at four-digit resolution. Typing coverage varied by locus: roughly 629-630 donors for A, B, C, DRB1 and DQB1; roughly 500 for DQA1; more than 600 for DPA1; around 450 for DPB1. About five DR-DQ haplotypes were treated as single units for association and clustering because of strong linkage in the cohort. Among roughly 400 genotyped donors of the cohort, an average of roughly 240,000 unique TCR beta nucleotide sequences were sequenced per donor, 15% to 20% of them non-productive.

Study-wide findings and limitations: Cytomegalovirus status was reported to be diagnosed by the classifier with high specificity and sensitivity in both the original and validation cohorts. A later genetic analysis reported fewer N-insertions in productive TCRs among donors in an Asian-associated ancestry cluster than the roughly 620-donor mean. The sequencing pipeline was judged likely to have produced a cluster of highly shared sequence variants as a technical artifact. The study listed approximately 150 TCR beta chains as associated with cytomegalovirus. Sequencing depth was assumed to be roughly uniform across donors in the presence/absence analyses, though that assumption may not hold. Compared with equally common non-associated chains, HLA-associated TCR beta chains in a later analysis were more clonally expanded and had lower generation probabilities. A later analysis reported that several top co-occurrence clusters appeared linked to parvovirus B19, influenza, CMV and Epstein-Barr virus. A later analysis found that most CMV-associated TCR beta chains appeared HLA-restricted, with HLA associations seemingly driven largely by CMV exposure. A few of the identified cytomegalovirus-associated TCR beta chains were confirmed in vitro to be specific for cytomegalovirus antigens. Linkage disequilibrium might explain the correlated functional status among segregating V segments, but an unknown experimental factor could not be excluded. Broadly in line with IMGT annotations, most TCR beta V segments showed up in productive rearrangements about 90% or about 30% of the time in an earlier analysis of several hundred of the donors. Because counts were too low, about 18 rarely observed V segments, including chromosome 9 orphons, were excluded from the earlier analysis of 587 of the donors. The cohort was sequenced for TCR beta chains only, and without alpha or paired-chain data the features that could be detected were limited. The authors suggested that the approach could potentially be generalized to other disease states and immunological phenotypes. Because HLA typing was missing for some donors at each locus, association tests included only the typed subset. CMV serostatus was the only immune exposure information available for the cohort. Across donors, most TCR sequences were observed very rarely, whereas some public TCRs were present in many individuals. Specific HLA alleles were associated with 15,000 to 20,000 TCR beta sequences at a false discovery rate of 0.05 in a later analysis. Assigning TCR associations to individual alleles was difficult when HLA alleles, especially DR and DQ, strongly co-occurred. A further reported finding was that TCR beta sequences accurately predicted the HLA-A and HLA-B alleles for most subjects in the first cohort. In a later genetic analysis, a missense DCLRE1C variant was associated with V-gene and J-gene trimming of TCR beta chains, and the association was replicated in an independent cohort. A later analysis found that TCR association rates varied across HLA loci, with DRB1 alleles showing the most associated TCRs and HLA-C alleles the fewest. The 87-base-pair reads could not distinguish some IMGT-functional V segments, including TRBV6-2 and TRBV6-3, so those segments were excluded.

Library preparation was by the immunoSEQ multiplex PCR assay. For the multiplex PCR, a mixture combining 60 forward primers for TCR Vbeta segments and 13 reverse primers for TCR Jbeta segments was used. Amplification of the CDR3 region of rearranged TCR beta genes was performed with a multiplex PCR assay on genomic DNA. The amplified TCR beta libraries were sequenced on the Illumina HiSeq System as 87-base-pair reads. The published analysis was carried out like this. A later analysis tallied around 82 million unique TCR beta chains across the 666 repertoires, and around 9.9 million of those chains were shared by two or more donors. To remove PCR and sequencing errors, raw reads were error-corrected and collapsed into unique sequences using a nearest-neighbor algorithm that merged closely related sequences. CDR3 sequences were aligned to IMGT reference sequences to assign V, D and J gene segments. For a sequence to be retained, a match of at least six nucleotides to both a V gene segment and a J gene segment was required. A rearrangement counted as productive if the CDR3 had no stop codons and remained in frame with V and J, and every other rearrangement counted as non-productive. Following IMGT convention, CDR3 was defined as the stretch from the second conserved V-encoded cysteine up to the conserved J-encoded phenylalanine. Sequences without an unambiguous match to a single V gene segment were excluded from the earlier analysis of almost 600 of the donors. In an earlier analysis of a few hundred of the donors, a V segment was called functional when productive rearrangements were above 56.7%, and segregating when the standard deviation between donors exceeded 5%. To diagnose cytomegalovirus status from the catalog of TCR beta chain sequences, a statistical classification framework was built. In a later analysis, TCR nucleotide sequences were compared against IMGT/GENE-DB human TR gene sequences so that V and J genes could be assigned. The TCRdist pipeline was used in a later analysis to assign CDR3 sequences and most-parsimonious VDJ recombination scenarios. A later analysis defined each TCR beta chain by its CDR3 amino acid sequence plus V-gene family, and excluded reads lacking a unique V-gene family. As a way to deal with suspected cross-contamination and a sequencing artifact, a later analysis dropped roughly 600 nucleotide sequences that were highly shared and had low generation probability. For each public chain, a later analysis derived a clonal expansion index from normalized ranks of inferred template counts within each repertoire. A later analysis computed generation probabilities with a VDJ recombination model fitted to out-of-frame rearrangements, and checked the results against IGoR. A later analysis scored TCR-TCR, TCR-HLA and TCR-CMV co-occurrence with hypergeometric tests, applying a repertoire-size bias correction to TCR pairs. False discovery rates were estimated in a later analysis by permuting HLA or CMV assignments 20 times. In a later analysis, co-occurring TCRs were grouped using DBSCAN, and TCRdist sequence similarity was added for clustering within HLA-allele-positive subsets. For co-occurrence clustering, repertoires with fewer than 30,000 or more than 120,000 public chains were excluded, along with roughly five repertoires with anomalous nucleotide sharing. TCRdb mirrors the immuneACCESS table, restricted to in-frame sequences. Some clones are absent from its copies; in checked studies, under half trace to an unresolved V gene, and the reason for the others is unknown. The V and J calls and the clone size are those of that table, but D and trimming were determined from the DNA. The sample has 85,000 to 100,000 clones on record, about 80% of them singletons. Under 4% of the sample is held by the ten biggest clonotypes.

The cohort comprised several hundred healthy bone marrow donors. At the time of sampling, every cohort member was nominally healthy, though immune exposures that went unrecorded were likely present. The donor was CMV seropositive and was included in the group of 250 to 300 seropositive cohort members. A peripheral blood sample was provided by each donor, and peripheral blood mononuclear cells were used for TCR beta sequencing. Genomic DNA extraction from the blood cell samples was performed with the Qiagen DNeasy Blood Extraction Kit. A word on this clone: Its binding antigen is unknown. No per-base quality is available; no much larger clone lies one base away.

V is reduced by 3 bases and J by 10 bases, leaving a spacing of 15 bases between them. CDR1 and CDR2, looked up from the germline V gene (reference sequence), are SEHNR and FQNEAQ. The CDR3, cysteine through phenylalanine, is 13 amino acids long. Here the CDR3 DNA is all that survives: 39 bases in frame from base 1. Sequencing was performed on PBMCs. This TCR was sampled from a male donor in good health and CMV-seropositive. This sequence uses TRBV7-9 and TRBJ2-5; a tentative D call is TRBD1 (5 bases match). The nucleotide sequence is given as TGTGCCAGCAGCTTGACAGCCGTCGATGGCCAGTACTTC. It is translated as CASSLTAVDGQYF.